Each of the 26 T cell receptor beta chains below was sequenced from the same sample in a study of beta chain features in type 1 diabetes. TCRB transcripts that were expressed got sequenced, as all of the isolated RNA had been reverse transcribed. The table came from immunoSEQ multiplex PCR; TCRdb's copy has only in-frame clones and leaves some out. Here the sample spans some 660,000 clones, over 13% being singletons. Study observations and caveats: Researchers report that Type 1 diabetes patients had moderately but significantly shorter TCRB CDR3s across all four CD4+ subsets.

No antigen has been identified for these receptors. Material for sequencing was naive CD4+ T cells from blood. These receptors were taken from a man aged 18 to 35 with type 1 diabetes.

The gene calls are TRBV6-5 and TRBJ2-3, with D possibly being TRBD1 or TRBD2 (5 bases each). The CDR3 is 13 residues long. The germline V and J ends were trimmed by 7 bases and 4 bases, with 12 bases remaining between them. CDR1 and CDR2 (germline): MNHEY, SVGAGI. In DNA form, the CDR3 reads TGTGCCAGCACCCCCGGGACCCCAGATACGCAGTATTTT. This codes for CASTPGTPDTQYF.

This clone was counted between two and nine times. The rearrangement uses TRBV7-2 and TRBJ1-2; D ambiguous. Trimming took 4 bases from V and 8 from J, leaving 20 bases between them. Germline V gene lookup returns CDR1 SGHTA and CDR2 FQGNSA. The length of the CDR3 is 15 residues. The chain's CDR3 is CASSSVWTRLGGYTF. CDR3 DNA sequence: TGTGCCAGCAGCTCAGTGTGGACGCGCCTTGGGGGCTACACCTTC.

This clone was found a few times. J is TRBJ1-5 and V is TRBV5-1, with D possibly matching TRBD1 (6 bases). Germline assignment: CDR1 SGHRS and CDR2 YFSETQ. The V gene lost 0 bases and the J gene lost 4 bases, with 11 bases spanning the gap. This CDR3 has 15 residues. The CDR3 nucleotides read TGCGCCAGCAGCTTGGTGGGGGGCAGGAATCAGCCCCAGCATTTT. As protein: CASSLVGGRNQPQHF.

V and J are TRBV2 and TRBJ2-2, with D tentatively TRBD1 (6 bases). The CDR3 totals 15 residues. Trimming left V 6 bases short and J 7 bases short, with 18 bases between. Germline-derived CDR1 and CDR2 are SNHLY and FYNNEI. The DNA for the CDR3 is TGTGCCAGCAGCCCTAACAGGGATATTATCGGGGAGCTGTTTTTT. Protein product: CASSPNRDIIGELFF.

This clone was recorded once. The rearrangement joins TRBV7-6 to TRBJ2-7; D is unclear. This CDR3 has 14 residues. The V end lost 1 base, the J end lost 1 base, and 8 bases lay between the germline ends. Germline values: CDR1 SGHVS, CDR2 FNYEAQ. The CDR3 sequence is CASSLDEGSYEQYF. The CDR3 DNA sequence: TGTGCCAGCAGCTTAGATGAAGGATCCTACGAGCAGTACTTC.

This clone appeared a few times. The same CDR3 is also encoded by other DNA sequences in this sample. The J gene is TRBJ2-3, the V gene TRBV7-9; D remains ambiguous. Germline lookup yields CDR1 SEHNR and CDR2 FQNEAQ (reference sequence). The ends were cut back, 1 base at V and 2 bases at J, with 1 base in the middle. This CDR3 spans 12 amino acids. This CDR3 reads CASSLDTDTQYF. CDR3 sequence (DNA): TGTGCCAGCAGCTTAGACACAGATACGCAGTATTTT. Full variable domain (outside the CDR3, taken from reference TRBV7-9 and TRBJ2-3): DTGVSQNPRHKITKRGQNVTFRCDPISEHNRLYWYRQTLGQGPEFLTYFQNEAQLEKSRLLSDRFSAERPKGSFSTLEIQRTEQGDSAMYLCASSLDTDTQYFGPGTRLTVL.

This clone showed up just a few times. The J gene is TRBJ1-6, the V gene TRBV2, with D uncertain. This CDR3 spans 14 amino acids. Germline V gene lookup returns CDR1 SNHLY and CDR2 FYNNEI. V gave up 6 bases and J gave up 10 bases, with 16 bases separating them. The CDR3 spells CASRIIQEGSPLHF. In DNA form, the CDR3 reads TGTGCCAGCAGGATTATTCAGGAAGGCTCACCCCTCCACTTT.

The CDR3: CASSQEASGGVSYNEQFF. DNA of the CDR3: TGCGCCAGCAGCCAGGAGGCTAGCGGGGGGGTATCCTACAATGAGCAGTTCTTC. The chain links TRBV5-1 to TRBJ2-1; 12 bases line up with TRBD2. With V trimmed by 4 bases and J by 1 base, 9 bases remained unmatched. The CDR3 sequence is 18 residues long. Germline CDR1 SGHRS, CDR2 YFSETQ.

This clone has a handful of counts. The CDR3 DNA sequence: TGTGCCAGCAGCTTAACAGGAGGGGAGTATGGCTACACCTTC. It translates to CASSLTGGEYGYTF. J is TRBJ1-2 and V is TRBV7-3; a weak D match, TRBD1 (5 bases). Per germline, CDR1 SGHTA and CDR2 FQGTGA. The CDR3 contains 14 residues. Trimming removed 0 bases from V and 5 bases from J, with 10 bases in between.

A few counts support this clone. The chain uses TRBV7-9 and TRBJ1-2; no reliable D call. V was trimmed by 10 bases and J by 8 bases, leaving 17 bases between them. CDR1 and CDR2 from the germline V gene are SEHNR and FQNEAQ (reference sequence). The CDR3 runs to 12 residues. The CDR3 bases are TGTGCCATCCTAACCCCCTTGCGCGGCTACACCTTC. Residues: CAILTPLRGYTF.

The chain uses TRBV29-1 and TRBJ2-1, with a weak D call TRBD2 (5 bases). Germline V gene sequence: CDR1 SQVTM, CDR2 ANQGSEA. CDR3 length equals 14 residues. The CDR3 DNA is TGCACCTTCGCCCTCGGCGGGTCGTACAATGAGCAGTTCTTC. It encodes CTFALGGSYNEQFF.

This sequence joins TRBV15 and TRBJ1-1; tentatively, D is TRBD1 (5 bases). The V end was cut by 0 bases, the J end by 4 bases, with 12 bases between. Germline-derived CDR1 and CDR2 are LNHNV and YYDKDF (reference sequence). The CDR3 loop spans 15 amino acids. CDR3 region: CATSRERGSVTEAFF. The CDR3 bases are TGTGCCACCAGCAGAGAACGGGGCTCGGTCACTGAAGCTTTCTTT.

Only a few counts were recorded for this clone. DNA of the CDR3: TGTGCCAGCAGTCCTGATTTACAGGGATGGGGAAACACCATATATTTT. This translates into CASSPDLQGWGNTIYF. The chain joins TRBV28 to TRBJ1-3; a possible D gene is TRBD1 (6 bases). The CDR3 length is 16 residues. Trimming took off 5 bases at V and 4 bases at J, with 18 bases between the two ends. Looked up from germline, CDR1 is MDHEN and CDR2 is SYDVKM.

V is TRBV9 and J is TRBJ1-2; D is undetermined. Trimming took off 0 bases at V and 6 bases at J, with 6 bases between the two ends. From germline, CDR1 is SGDLS and CDR2 YYNGEE. CDR3 length: 12 amino acids. The DNA of the CDR3 is TGTGCCAGCAGCGTAGGCGCAGATGGCTACACCTTC. It codes for CASSVGADGYTF.

The V call is TRBV9, the J call TRBJ2-7; D gene ambiguous. Between the trimmed V and J ends, which lost 4 bases and 2 bases, there was a span of 16 bases. Germline V CDR1 and CDR2: SGDLS, YYNGEE. The CDR3 has 15 amino acids. DNA for the CDR3: TGTGCCAGCAGCTCAGGACCTTTTGCCCCCTACGAGCAGTACTTC. The encoded protein is CASSSGPFAPYEQYF.

V is TRBV5-1 and J is TRBJ2-3, with D possibly matching TRBD2 (6 bases). The CDR3 runs 15 residues. Trimming took 7 bases from V and 2 from J, leaving 17 bases between them. The germline CDR1 and CDR2 sequences are SGHRS and YFSETQ. The CDR3: CASFPGTSSTDTQYF. For the CDR3, the DNA is TGCGCCAGCTTCCCGGGTACTAGCTCCACAGATACGCAGTATTTT.

The V gene is TRBV5-1, the J gene TRBJ2-7, with D tentatively TRBD1 or TRBD2 (5 bases each). The CDR3 has 17 amino acids. Germline V CDR1 and CDR2: SGHRS, YFSETQ. The V end lost 4 bases, the J end lost 5 bases, and 25 bases lay between the germline ends. The CDR3 is CASSVGITGRPVDEQYF. The DNA of the CDR3 is TGCGCCAGCAGCGTGGGTATTACGGGACGACCGGTTGACGAGCAGTACTTC.

This clone appeared a few times. This chain connects TRBV5-1 to TRBJ2-2; a weak D match, TRBD2 (6 bases). V lost 7 bases, J lost 4 bases, and 17 bases lay in between. The CDR3 runs to 15 residues. Germline CDR1 is SGHRS and CDR2 is YFSETQ. The CDR3 bases are TGCGCCAGCTCGACGGGAGACAGTGTCACCGGGGAGCTGTTTTTT. It is translated as CASSTGDSVTGELFF. The entire variable domain, with the rest obtained from reference TRBV5-1 and TRBJ2-2, is as follows: KAGVTQTPRYLIKTRGQQVTLSCSPISGHRSVSWYQQTPGQGLQFLFEYFSETQRNKGNFPGRFSGRQFSNSRSEMNVSTLELGDSALYLCASSTGDSVTGELFFGEGSRLTVL.

V and J are TRBV7-9 and TRBJ2-5, with D possibly being TRBD1 (6 bases). This CDR3 contains 17 residues. Germline CDR1 reads SEHNR; CDR2 reads FQNEAQ (reference sequence). V was cut by 1 base and J by 2 bases, with 17 bases left in between. CDR3 nucleotides: TGTGCCAGCAGCTTAGAGACAGGAGTAGAACTTCAAGAGACCCAGTACTTC. This sequence encodes CASSLETGVELQETQYF.

This chain uses TRBV6-6 with TRBJ1-2; D not resolved. The CDR3 covers 16 residues. The germline gives CDR1 MNHNY, CDR2 SVGAGI (reference sequence). The V end lost 0 bases, the J end lost 10 bases, and 21 bases lay between the germline ends. DNA for the CDR3: TGTGCCAGCAGTTACTCGAGATCAGATAGGAGTTCGGACTACACCTTC. Amino acids: CASSYSRSDRSSDYTF.

This clone occurred a few times. This chain joins TRBV5-1 and TRBJ2-3, with TRBD2 identical over 11 bases. J gave up 2 bases and V 5 bases, and 10 bases lay outside the gene matches. The V gene's germline CDR1 is SGHRS and CDR2 YFSETQ. The CDR3 is 17 amino acids. CDR3 loop: CASSRLTSGGDTDTQYF. The CDR3 coding sequence is TGCGCCAGCAGTCGACTTACTAGCGGGGGAGACACAGATACGCAGTATTTT.

This clone has more than one count but fewer than ten. This chain links TRBV6-1 with TRBJ2-5, with TRBD1 identical over 8 bases. Trimming took 6 bases from V and 6 from J; bases not matched to a gene: 6. Germline CDR1 and CDR2: MNHNS and SASEGT. The CDR3 loop spans 13 amino acids. The CDR3 DNA follows: TGTGCCAGCAGGGACCGGACAGGGAAGACCCAGTACTTC. Its translation: CASRDRTGKTQYF.

The chain has TRBV7-9 and TRBJ1-5; TRBD1 matches 8 bases. The J segment lost 5 bases and the V segment lost 3 bases, leaving 6 bases of the junction unmatched. The CDR3 loop spans 15 amino acids. Germline V gene data show CDR1 as SEHNR and CDR2 as FQNEAQ (reference sequence). CDR3 amino acids: CASSFSAGGYQPQHF. The CDR3 DNA follows: TGTGCCAGCAGCTTCTCAGCAGGGGGCTATCAGCCCCAGCATTTT.

This clone was picked up a small number of times. The chain joins TRBV6-6 to TRBJ2-7; TRBD1 is a possible D gene (5 bases). The germline V gene has CDR1 MNHNY and CDR2 SVGAGI (reference sequence). Deletions cut 6 bases from V and 2 bases from J, with 17 bases between. The length of the CDR3 is 15 residues. The CDR3 bases are TGTGCCAGCAGCTCTCGGACACCCCTGGCCTACGAGCAGTACTTC. This encodes CASSSRTPLAYEQYF.

The gene calls are TRBV28 and TRBJ2-5; 12 nucleotides line up with TRBD2. The junction had 4 bases not matched to a gene; V was cut back by 4 bases and J by 4 bases. Germline CDR1 is MDHEN and CDR2 is SYDVKM. The CDR3 sequence is 15 residues long. The CDR3 DNA is TGTGCCAGCAGTTCTTCTAGCGGGGGGGCAGAGACCCAGTACTTC. Translating gives CASSSSSGGAETQYF. Combining the CDR3 with reference TRBV28 and TRBJ2-5 gives the whole variable domain DVKVTQSSRYLVKRTGEKVFLECVQDMDHENMFWYRQDPGLGLRLIYFSYDVKMKEKGDIPEGYSVSREKKERFSLILESASTNQTSMYLCASSSSSGGAETQYFGPGTRLLVL.

A few counts support this clone. The V and J genes are TRBV5-4 and TRBJ2-3; 8 bases are a match to TRBD2. The CDR3 has 17 amino acids. Germline CDR1 is SGHNT and CDR2 is YYREEE (reference sequence). The J segment lost 2 bases and the V segment lost 2 bases, leaving 10 bases of the junction unmatched. This chain's CDR3 is CASSLKLAGGPTDTQYF. CDR3 bases: TGTGCCAGCAGCTTAAAGCTCGCGGGGGGACCCACAGATACGCAGTATTTT.